This TCR beta chain was captured by sequencing in a study of blood T cell repertoires in COVID-19. For the study at large: Whether acute or convalescent, the COVID-19 samples came from the United States, Italy and Spain. In each case, the material was cDNA or gDNA derived from T cells, B-cell-depleted T cells, or PBMCs.

Seattle cases were enrolled at active infection and followed longitudinally. How the authors handled the data: Researchers report that nucleated cell counts were estimated from reference gene primer amplification. Libraries were prepared by immunoSEQ multiplex PCR; TCRdb keeps only in-frame clonotypes and omits some of them. The V and J calls and the clone size are those of that table, but D and trimming were determined from the DNA. This table holds more than 200,000 clones, about 81% found once. The CDR3 consists of 16 residues. V dropped 2 bases and J dropped 0 bases, with 11 bases sitting between them. Per germline, CDR1 SGHVS and CDR2 FQNEAQ.

The TCR originated in a woman older than 75 with COVID-19, enrolled during active disease. The specimen was peripheral blood. This chain links TRBV7-8 with TRBJ1-5; tentative D call: TRBD1 (5 bases). The CDR3 region has the DNA TGTGCCAGCAGCTTATTATACGGGGGTAGCAATCAGCCCCAGCATTTT. Its translation: CASSLLYGGSNQPQHF.